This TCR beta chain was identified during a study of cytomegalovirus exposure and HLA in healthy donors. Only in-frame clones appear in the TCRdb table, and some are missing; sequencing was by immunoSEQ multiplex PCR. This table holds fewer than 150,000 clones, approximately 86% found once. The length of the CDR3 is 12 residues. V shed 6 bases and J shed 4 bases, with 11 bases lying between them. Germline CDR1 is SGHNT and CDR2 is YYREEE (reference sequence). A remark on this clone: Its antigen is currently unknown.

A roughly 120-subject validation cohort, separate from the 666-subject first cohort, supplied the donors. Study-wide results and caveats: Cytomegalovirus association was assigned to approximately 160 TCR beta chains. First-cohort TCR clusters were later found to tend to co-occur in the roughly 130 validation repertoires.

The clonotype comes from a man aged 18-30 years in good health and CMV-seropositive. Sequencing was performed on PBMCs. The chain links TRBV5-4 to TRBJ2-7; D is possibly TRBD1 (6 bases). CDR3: CASTLDSYEQYF. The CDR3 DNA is TGTGCCAGCACCCTGGACAGTTACGAGCAGTACTTC.